This T cell receptor (beta chain) was recorded in a study of CD8 T cells in ankylosing spondylitis. Regarding this clonotype: What it binds is unknown.

The CDR3 spans 16 residues. Germline CDR1 is SGHTA and CDR2 is FQGNSA. V lost 5 bases, J lost 2 bases, and 6 bases stayed unmatched. TCRdb re-called the 5' RACE reads through MiXCR, storing one row per CDR3 protein. Seen here are hundreds of thousands of distinct CDR3 sequences, roughly 20% observed once, and the top ten hold under 15%. Regarding the study as a whole: Disease-linked clones displayed a CD8+ phenotype and appeared relatively rarely in peripheral blood.

Sequencing input: blood, either unsorted or a sorted T cell fraction (not recorded which). V and J are TRBV7-2 and TRBJ1-1, with 12 nucleotides matching TRBD1. The source of this sequence is a male donor with ankylosing spondylitis or in good health (not recorded which). The DNA for the CDR3 is TGTGCCAGCAGCCGACGGGACAGGGGGCCCAACACTGAAGCTTTCTTT. As protein: CASSRRDRGPNTEAFF.